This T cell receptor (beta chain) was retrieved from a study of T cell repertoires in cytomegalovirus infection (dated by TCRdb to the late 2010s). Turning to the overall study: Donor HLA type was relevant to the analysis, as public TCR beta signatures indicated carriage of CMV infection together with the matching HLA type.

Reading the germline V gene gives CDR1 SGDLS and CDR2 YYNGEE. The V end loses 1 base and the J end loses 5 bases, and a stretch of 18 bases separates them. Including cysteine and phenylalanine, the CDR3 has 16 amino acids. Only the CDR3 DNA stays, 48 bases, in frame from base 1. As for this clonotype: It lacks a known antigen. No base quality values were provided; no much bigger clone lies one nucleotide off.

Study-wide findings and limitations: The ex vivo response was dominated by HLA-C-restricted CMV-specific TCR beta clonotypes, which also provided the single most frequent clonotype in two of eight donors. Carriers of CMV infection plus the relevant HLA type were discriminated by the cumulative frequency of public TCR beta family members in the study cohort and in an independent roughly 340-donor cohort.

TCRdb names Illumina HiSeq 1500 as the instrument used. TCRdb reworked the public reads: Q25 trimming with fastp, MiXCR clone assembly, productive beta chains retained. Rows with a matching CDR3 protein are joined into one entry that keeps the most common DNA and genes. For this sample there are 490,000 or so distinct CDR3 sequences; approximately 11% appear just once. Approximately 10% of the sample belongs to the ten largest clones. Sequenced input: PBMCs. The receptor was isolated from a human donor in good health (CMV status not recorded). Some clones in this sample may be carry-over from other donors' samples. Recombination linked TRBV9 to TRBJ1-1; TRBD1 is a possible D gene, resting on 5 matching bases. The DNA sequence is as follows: TGTGCCAGCAGCGTACTAGGGAAGACAGTATCAACTGAAGCTTTCTTT. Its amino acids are CASSVLGKTVSTEAFF.